The rows below give T cell receptor beta chains drawn from one sample of a study of blood T cell repertoires in COVID-19. The data were produced by immunoSEQ multiplex PCR, yet TCRdb's version contains in-frame clones alone and is incomplete. The sample comprises around 170,000 clones, around 83% of which are singletons, and roughly 1.4% rests with the top ten. The sequenced sample consisted of peripheral blood. The source is a human donor in a cohort sampled during active COVID-19. The CDR3 runs from the conserved cysteine through the conserved F or W. A D gene is named only where the DNA matches it firmly. Only part of the rows carry a size: once, few, many, or a class if the clone is expanded.

CDR3nt	CDR3aa	d_gene	abundance	v_gene	j_gene
TGTGCCAGCAGTTTAGGACTAGCGGGCCGCCCCAGCACAGATACGCAGTATTTT	CASSLGLAGRPSTDTQYF	TRBD2	NA	TRBV27	TRBJ2-3
TGTGCCAGCTCAGGGCCGAATGGCTACACCTTC	CASSGPNGYTF	NA	NA	TRBV18	TRBJ1-2
TGCGCCAGCAGTGGGACAGGGGTCGGGGAGACCCAGTACTTC	CASSGTGVGETQYF	TRBD1	few	TRBV10-1	TRBJ2-5
TGTGCCATTATTGTGGGCGGGCGAGGTAACACTGAAGCTTTCTTT	CAIIVGGRGNTEAFF	NA	NA	TRBV6-5	TRBJ1-1
TGTGCCAGCAGCTCATCCGGGATCGCGGGGCAGTACTTC	CASSSSGIAGQYF	NA	once	TRBV7-9	TRBJ2-7
TGTGCCAGCACCCCGGGACAGGGGGCGCGCAATCAGCCCCAGCATTTT	CASTPGQGARNQPQHF	TRBD1	NA	TRBV2	TRBJ1-5
TGCGCCAGCAGTGAGACCGTCGCGGGTGGAAACACCATATATTTT	CASSETVAGGNTIYF	NA	once	TRBV10-1	TRBJ1-3
TGTGCCAGCAGCGTAGGGGGACAGGGCAATTCACCCCTCCACTTT	CASSVGGQGNSPLHF	TRBD1	few	TRBV9	TRBJ1-6
TGTGCCAGCAGTTTGTACGGCGGCGCTGAAGCTTTCTTT	CASSLYGGAEAFF	NA	once	TRBV12-3/TRBV12-4	TRBJ1-1
TGTGCCACCAGCAGAGGAGTAGCGGGAACGGGGGAGACCCAGTACTTC	CATSRGVAGTGETQYF	TRBD2	NA	TRBV15	TRBJ2-5
TGCAGCGGACAGGGGGCGGATGGCTACACCTTC	CSGQGADGYTF	TRBD1	NA	TRBV29-1	TRBJ1-2
TGTGCCAGCAGCTTAGCGGTGGGGGCACTCTACGAGCAGTACTTC	CASSLAVGALYEQYF	NA	NA	TRBV7-3	TRBJ2-7
TGTGCCAGCAGCCAGGGACTAGCGGGGGGTCAAGAGACCCAGTACTTC	CASSQGLAGGQETQYF	TRBD2	NA	TRBV7-3	TRBJ2-5
TGTGCCAGCATCTACGGAAGCGGGGGGAACACCGGGGAGCTGTTTTTT	CASIYGSGGNTGELFF	TRBD2	NA	TRBV6-6	TRBJ2-2
TGTGCCAGCAGTTACGGGGCCGCGGCTTTCTTT	CASSYGAAAFF	NA	NA	TRBV6-5	TRBJ1-1
TGTGCCAGCAGCCAAGGAAGTGGGCTTGGAGGGGCTGGGACCCAGCATTTT	CASSQGSGLGGAGTQHF	NA	NA	TRBV3-1/TRBV3-2	TRBJ1-5
TGTGCCAGCAGCTCACTAGCGGGGGGGCTCTACGAGCAGTACTTC	CASSSLAGGLYEQYF	TRBD2	NA	TRBV7-9	TRBJ2-7
TGTGCCAGCTCATCAACCCAGAATGAGCAGTTCTTC	CASSSTQNEQFF	NA	few	TRBV18	TRBJ2-1
TGTGCCAGCAGCTCTCTGGCGGGTCGTGACTACGAGCAGTACTTC	CASSSLAGRDYEQYF	NA	once	TRBV11-1	TRBJ2-7
TGTGCCACCAGTGATAACAGGTTTAATTCACCCCTCCACTTT	CATSDNRFNSPLHF	NA	once	TRBV24-1	TRBJ1-6
TGTGCCAGCAGCGTAGATGGCCATAGCAATCAGCCCCAGCATTTT	CASSVDGHSNQPQHF	NA	NA	TRBV9	TRBJ1-5
TGTGCCAGCAGCTCCAAGACAGGGGGAGCAGAGACCCAGTACTTC	CASSSKTGGAETQYF	TRBD1	NA	TRBV5-4	TRBJ2-5
TGTGCCAGCAGAATCGGGACAGGGGGTGGCTACACCTTC	CASRIGTGGGYTF	TRBD1	NA	TRBV6-5	TRBJ1-2
TGTGCCAGCACATCAGGGAATCAGCCCCAGCATTTT	CASTSGNQPQHF	NA	NA	TRBV27	TRBJ1-5
TGTGCCAGCAGCCCACTCAGGAAAGCTTTCTTT	CASSPLRKAFF	NA	NA	TRBV7-8	TRBJ1-1
TGTGCCAGCAGTACACAGGGGGCTAAGGGTGAAAAACTGTTTTTT	CASSTQGAKGEKLFF	TRBD1	once	TRBV6-5	TRBJ1-4
TGTGCCAGCAGTTACTCACAGGGCAACAGCGAGCAGTACTTC	CASSYSQGNSEQYF	NA	NA	TRBV6-2/TRBV6-3	TRBJ2-7
TGTGCCAGTAGCCCGGAGTGGTCTGGAAACACCATATATTTT	CASSPEWSGNTIYF	NA	NA	TRBV19	TRBJ1-3
TGTGCCAGCAGGGACGGGGGGGCCAATGAGCAGTTCTTC	CASRDGGANEQFF	TRBD2	NA	TRBV27	TRBJ2-1
TGTGCCATCAGTGCCGACAGGTACGAGCAGTACTTC	CAISADRYEQYF	NA	NA	TRBV10-3	TRBJ2-7
TGTGCCAGCAGCCAAGCCAGGCAGGGGAAGGGGGAGCAGTACTTC	CASSQARQGKGEQYF	NA	NA	TRBV3-1/TRBV3-2	TRBJ2-7
TGTGCCAGCAGTTACGACAGGTGGAATTCACCCCTCCACTTT	CASSYDRWNSPLHF	NA	few	TRBV6-5	TRBJ1-6